The rows below give T cell receptor beta chains drawn from one sample of a study of Graves' ophthalmopathy and Graves' hyperthyroidism. TCRdb called the multiplex PCR reads again in MiXCR, with one record for every CDR3 protein. The repertoire holds about 550,000 distinct CDR3 sequences, with 39% as singletons. Source material: peripheral blood or thyroid tissue (not recorded which). All receptors come from an adult man with Graves' hyperthyroidism. Both conserved end residues are part of each CDR3.

j_call	v_call	cdr3_aa
TRBJ1-2	TRBV30	CAWSVRVGDGYTF
TRBJ2-7	TRBV7-9	CASSLATSEYYEQYF
TRBJ2-5	TRBV29-1	CSQGTGSQETQYF
TRBJ1-1	TRBV10-3	CAISGTETANTEAFF
TRBJ2-2	TRBV13	CASSLLGLAGAGELFF
TRBJ1-6	TRBV6-5	CASSYGTGRNSPLHF
TRBJ2-6	TRBV9	CASSQPWAGSDPPGANVLTF
TRBJ2-2	TRBV25-1	CASSFVTGELFF
.	TRBV9	CASSVGVGSSPFSEQFF
TRBJ2-5	TRBV15	CATSRDRGTSETQYF
TRBJ1-2	TRBV10-3	CAISEYGGDGYTF
TRBJ1-1	TRBV5-6	CASSLKGPLENTEAFF
TRBJ2-3	TRBV24-1	CATSVRGIGDTQYF
TRBJ1-1	TRBV20-1	CSAPDRVFGAFF
TRBJ2-5	TRBV2	CASSEVSYQETQYF
TRBJ1-2	TRBV6-1	CASSAYNLHGYTF
TRBJ1-6	TRBV7-9	CASSFSTGGGSPLHF
TRBJ2-3	TRBV7-8	CASSEQGSADTQYF
TRBJ2-2	TRBV2	CASKVQGKPNTGELFF
TRBJ2-3	TRBV9	CASSVTGLPGTDTQYF
TRBJ1-5	TRBV20-1	CSAKEGGFGNQPQHF
TRBJ2-6	TRBV9	CASRKGDNVLTF
TRBJ2-5	TRBV7-9	CASSWEESQYF
TRBJ2-7	TRBV7-9	CASSVDRANYEQYF
TRBJ2-7	TRBV20-1	CSASPLNRGQAYEQYF
TRBJ1-2	TRBV30	CAWSRADGCTF
TRBJ1-4	TRBV6-5	CASSYGSATNEKLFF
TRBJ2-2	TRBV10-3	CATWGHPTNTGELFF
TRBJ1-1	TRBV28	CASTLPPGVSAFF
TRBJ1-2	TRBV20-1	CSARGTGDYGYTF
TRBJ2-7	TRBV7-2	CASSLAGLPSGRWGVLEQYF
TRBJ1-4	TRBV5-1	CASSYTGASTNEKLFF
TRBJ1-2	TRBV29-1	CSSDLTNYGYTF
TRBJ2-5	TRBV5-8	CASSLGGTGQETQYF
TRBJ2-2	TRBV7-9	CASSLGAGVDTGELFF
TRBJ2-5	TRBV29-1	CSVDPRAQGTQYF
TRBJ2-7	TRBV10-3	CAISEEQGAFTYEQYF
TRBJ1-1	TRBV25-1	CASSGERGVGTEAFF
TRBJ1-5	TRBV18	CASSNMPDQPQHF
TRBJ1-2	TRBV29-1	CSVEPGQVYGYTF
TRBJ2-2	TRBV4-1	CASSQVTENTGELFF
TRBJ1-1	TRBV15	CATTRGAGYTEAFF
TRBJ2-7	TRBV6-1	CASTLQGNEQYF
TRBJ1-1	TRBV6-5	CASVHLGTEAFF
TRBJ2-2	TRBV7-3	CASSSSTRGELFF
TRBJ2-2	TRBV5-1	CASSWELAPTGELFF
TRBJ1-5	TRBV5-6	CASSLGVNQPQHF